This T cell receptor beta chain was sequenced for a study of T cells in Graves' hyperthyroidism and ophthalmopathy (dated by TCRdb to about 2019). A note on the overall study: Peripheral blood samples were taken at the time of initial diagnosis, prior to any treatment. Prospective prediction of ophthalmopathy was tested in an independent validation cohort of approximately 18 hyperthyroidism patients and some 17 patients who later progressed to ophthalmopathy. According to the paper, TCR Vbeta CDR3 sequencing was carried out on 120 to 150 peripheral blood samples, which came from more than 40 ophthalmopathy, 75 or so hyperthyroidism and some 17 progressor patients. TCR V-J signatures able to tell the groups apart were searched for in a discovery cohort of 95 or so patients, of whom 43 had Graves' ophthalmopathy and about 60 had stable Graves' hyperthyroidism. In six Graves' hyperthyroidism patients, the study also compared T-cell repertoires from thyroid tissue with T-cell repertoires from blood. After blood sampling, hyperthyroidism patients were treated with methimazole at a starting dose of 30 mg daily, and ophthalmopathy patients were treated with high-dose intravenous methylprednisolone. The 100 discovery patients were randomly divided into training and test sets at a 7:3 ratio.

A patient counted as having stable Graves' hyperthyroidism if no progression to ophthalmopathy occurred over 18 months of follow-up. The hyperthyroidism patients were between 18 and 65 years old and newly diagnosed, with a disease duration of less than 2 months. Patients with uncontrolled infections, other autoimmune diseases, pregnancy or lactation were excluded. Diagnoses relied on clinical symptoms, serum thyroxine and TRAb, thyroid ultrasound and orbital computed tomography. Ficoll-Paque density gradient centrifugation was used to isolate PBMCs from about 10 ml of fresh peripheral blood. Total RNA was extracted with Trizol reagent, and quality was checked on an Agilent 2100 Bioanalyzer. Amplification of TCR beta CDR3 regions was carried out from RNA transcripts. A first-round RT-PCR of the TCR CDR3 used the HTBI primer set with the Qiagen OneStep RT-PCR kit. A second multiplex PCR round built the libraries, followed by size selection and purification. Sequencing of the libraries was done on an Illumina HiSeq2000 using paired-end 100 bp reads. Regarding the original processing steps: SOAPnuke was used to process the raw data, with reads discarded if the reads contained adapters or uncalled bases, had a mean Phred below 15, or lacked an exact constant-primer or identifier match. COPE v1.2.5 was used to merge high-quality paired reads, and clonotypes were defined as unique nucleotide sequences. MiTCR v1.1 was used to align the clonotypes against IMGT TRBV, TRBD and TRBJ reference segments. The analysis was restricted to V-J combinations with a frequency above 0.0001, which together covered about 99% of the repertoires. A TCS score was defined as the ratio between F50 (clonal expansion) and ExV (chaos), using BLOSUM62-based TCRdist between CDR3 peptides within each V-J. Welch's t-statistics and random forest reduced some 510 V-J features to 10 to 15, which were used in a naive Bayes classifier (R e1071). TCRdb cleaned the public reads at Q25 with fastp, built clones with MiXCR and kept in-frame beta chains. Each entry merges the rows of one CDR3 protein and shows their most common DNA and genes. V and J calls and clone size were set by TCRdb, not the authors. This sample has 300,000 to 400,000 distinct CDR3 sequences in its table, and less than 15% of those were observed once. Of the sample, 9.2% is held by the ten largest clones.

This clonotype occurred many times. No antigen is known for it. Per-base quality was not reported, and no clone a single base away is much larger than it. General study outcomes and caveats: Sample size was not statistically predetermined, and investigators were not blinded to group allocation. In cross-validation, a model built on a 13 V-J signature told ophthalmopathy apart from stable hyperthyroidism with under 90% sensitivity and around 83% specificity, and in testing the same model reached 80%/75%. Most expanded thyroid clonotypes (frequency above 0.001) were also detected in blood, a finding suggesting that blood repertoires may reflect thyroid immune responses. In validation, progression to ophthalmopathy was predicted by the model with nearly 71% sensitivity and nearly 75% specificity, a median of around 6.5 months before onset.

From the germline V gene (reference sequence), CDR1 is GTSNPN and CDR2 is SVGIG. From the cysteine through the phenylalanine, the CDR3 covers 12 amino acids. The sequence is cut down to CDR3 DNA, 36 bases in frame from base 1. Trimming at the junction amounts to 2 bases on V and 7 bases on J, and the germline ends lie 11 bases apart. In this chain, TRBV30 is recombined with TRBJ1-1; too little of a D gene remains to name it. Sequenced material: blood. This TCR was sampled from a woman aged 18-35 years with Graves' hyperthyroidism. The nucleotides read TGTGCCTGGAGTCCTTCCTCGGTTGAAGCTTTCTTT. It translates as CAWSPSSVEAFF.